The T cell receptor (beta chain) described here comes from a study of T cell changes during pregnancy in multiple sclerosis. Clones were sequenced by immunoSEQ multiplex PCR, and TCRdb holds only the in-frame ones, with some missing. Among roughly 88,000 clones listed, 92% were seen once. Trimming removed 0 bases at V and 1 base at J, with 6 bases between. The CDR3 loop spans 15 amino acids. Germline V lookup: CDR1 MGHRA, CDR2 YSYEKL. The starting material was peripheral blood, obtained in the first trimester of pregnancy. This clonotype was obtained from a female donor with multiple sclerosis, enrolled in a pregnancy study. The rearrangement links TRBV4-1 to TRBJ2-2; possibly TRBD2 for D (5 bases). In DNA, the CDR3 is TGCGCCAGCAGCCAAGACGAGGGGAACACCGGGGAGCTGTTTTTT. Encoded protein: CASSQDEGNTGELFF.